The entry that follows covers one T cell receptor beta chain sequence. Its antigen is currently unknown. The sample comes from a study of identical twins. The study's findings and limits: Conclusions were based on cross-sectional statistical analysis, without following the same donors.

Trimming at V came to 5 bases and at J to 7 bases, leaving 6 bases not matched to a gene. CDR3 length: 15 residues. TCRdb processed the 5' RACE reads anew with MiXCR; each CDR3 protein has one entry. The sample contains about 890,000 distinct CDR3 sequences, 9% to 15% of which appear only once. The sample was also linked to a second study, of yellow fever vaccine responses in identical twins.

The sequence derives from a woman under 30 in good health. The gene calls are TRBV12-3 or TRBV12-4 and TRBJ2-2, with TRBD1 matching 11 bases. Sequencing was carried out using PBMCs. In DNA form, the CDR3 reads TGTGCCAGCAGTCCGGACAGGGGGCTGGGCGGGGAGCTGTTTTTT. It specifies CASSPDRGLGGELFF.